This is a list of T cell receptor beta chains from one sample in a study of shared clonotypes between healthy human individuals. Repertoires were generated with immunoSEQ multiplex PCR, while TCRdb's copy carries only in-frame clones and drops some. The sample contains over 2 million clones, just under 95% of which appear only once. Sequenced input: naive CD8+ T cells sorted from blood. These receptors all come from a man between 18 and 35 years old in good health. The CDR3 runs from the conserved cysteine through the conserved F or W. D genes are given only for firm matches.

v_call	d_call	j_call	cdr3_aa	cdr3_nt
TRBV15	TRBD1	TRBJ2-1	CATSRAETGADNEQFF	TGTGCCACCAGCAGAGCTGAGACAGGGGCTGATAATGAGCAGTTCTTC
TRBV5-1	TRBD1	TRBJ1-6	CASSLTRQGQGAYNSPLHF	TGCGCCAGCAGCTTAACTAGACAGGGCCAAGGGGCCTATAATTCACCCCTCCACTTT
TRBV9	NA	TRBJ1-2	CASSVEDRIYGYTF	TGTGCCAGCAGCGTAGAAGACAGGATCTATGGCTACACCTTC
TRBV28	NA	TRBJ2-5	CASSLGGWETQYF	TGTGCCAGCAGCCTCGGCGGGTGGGAGACCCAGTACTTC
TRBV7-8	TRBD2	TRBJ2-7	CASSPWTSGGANYEQYF	TGTGCCAGCAGCCCTTGGACTAGCGGGGGGGCCAACTACGAGCAGTACTTC
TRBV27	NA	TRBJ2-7	CASSPIFGEVRAHEQYF	TGTGCCAGCAGCCCTATCTTTGGGGAGGTCAGGGCACACGAGCAGTACTTC
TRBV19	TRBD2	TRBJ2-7	CASSFSGTSAAEQYF	TGTGCCAGTAGTTTTTCCGGGACTAGCGCCGCCGAGCAGTACTTC
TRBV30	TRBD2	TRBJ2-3	CAWRSRDYSGPTDTQYF	TGTGCCTGGAGGTCCCGGGACTACAGTGGGCCGACAGATACGCAGTATTTT
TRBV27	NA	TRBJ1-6	CASSRYNSPLHF	TGTGCCAGCAGTCGGTATAATTCACCCCTCCACTTT
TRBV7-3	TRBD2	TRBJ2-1	CASSRLAGGVNEQFF	TGTGCCAGCAGTAGACTAGCGGGGGGTGTCAATGAGCAGTTCTTC
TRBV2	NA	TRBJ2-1	CASSEVLGELYNEQFF	TGTGCCAGCAGTGAGGTTTTAGGGGAACTCTACAATGAGCAGTTCTTC
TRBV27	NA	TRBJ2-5	CASSFGAGAETQYF	TGTGCCAGCAGTTTTGGGGCGGGGGCTGAGACCCAGTACTTC
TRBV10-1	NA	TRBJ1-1	CASSESGQGNTEAFF	TGCGCCAGCAGTGAGTCTGGGCAGGGAAATACTGAAGCTTTCTTT